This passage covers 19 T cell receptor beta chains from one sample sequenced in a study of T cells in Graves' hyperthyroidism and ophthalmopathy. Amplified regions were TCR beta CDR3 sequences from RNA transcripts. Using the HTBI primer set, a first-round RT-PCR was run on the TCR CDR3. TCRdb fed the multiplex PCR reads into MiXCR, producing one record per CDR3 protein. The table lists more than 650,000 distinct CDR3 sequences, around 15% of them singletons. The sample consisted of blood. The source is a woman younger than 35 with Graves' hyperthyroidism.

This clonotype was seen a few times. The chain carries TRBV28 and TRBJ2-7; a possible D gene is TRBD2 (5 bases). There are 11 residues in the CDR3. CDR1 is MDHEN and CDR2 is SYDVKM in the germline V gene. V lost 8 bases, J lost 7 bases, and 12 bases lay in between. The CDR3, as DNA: TGTGCCAGCCGAGTCCGGGGAGAGCAGTACTTC. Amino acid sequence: CASRVRGEQYF.

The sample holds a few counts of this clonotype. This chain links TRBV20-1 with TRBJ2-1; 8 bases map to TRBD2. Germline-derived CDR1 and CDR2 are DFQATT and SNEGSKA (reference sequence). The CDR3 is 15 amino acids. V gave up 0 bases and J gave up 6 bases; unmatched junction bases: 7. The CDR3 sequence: CSARDDGRGGNEQFF. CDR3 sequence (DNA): TGCAGTGCTAGAGATGACGGGAGGGGTGGCAATGAGCAGTTCTTC.

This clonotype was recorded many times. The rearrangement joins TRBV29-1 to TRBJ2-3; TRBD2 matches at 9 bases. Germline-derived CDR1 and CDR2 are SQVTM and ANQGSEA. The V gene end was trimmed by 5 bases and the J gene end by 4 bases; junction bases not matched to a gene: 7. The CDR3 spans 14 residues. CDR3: CSVISGSGADTQYF. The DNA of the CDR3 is TGCAGCGTTATTAGCGGGAGTGGCGCAGATACGCAGTATTTT.

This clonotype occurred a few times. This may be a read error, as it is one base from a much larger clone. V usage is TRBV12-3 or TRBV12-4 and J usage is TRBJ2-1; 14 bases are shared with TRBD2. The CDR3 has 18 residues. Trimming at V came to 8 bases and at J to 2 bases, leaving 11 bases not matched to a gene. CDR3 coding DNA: TGTGCCAGCCGCCCTGGACTAGCGGGAGGAAGACCCTACAATGAGCAGTTCTTC. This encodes CASRPGLAGGRPYNEQFF.

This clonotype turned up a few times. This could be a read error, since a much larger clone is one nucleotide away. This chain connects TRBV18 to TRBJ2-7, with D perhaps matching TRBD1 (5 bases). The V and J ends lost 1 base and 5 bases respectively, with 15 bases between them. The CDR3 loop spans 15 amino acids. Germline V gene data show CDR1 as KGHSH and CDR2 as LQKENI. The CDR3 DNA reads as TGTGCCAGCTCACCACTCCCTAGGGGTCCGAACGAGCAGTACTTC. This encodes CASSPLPRGPNEQYF.

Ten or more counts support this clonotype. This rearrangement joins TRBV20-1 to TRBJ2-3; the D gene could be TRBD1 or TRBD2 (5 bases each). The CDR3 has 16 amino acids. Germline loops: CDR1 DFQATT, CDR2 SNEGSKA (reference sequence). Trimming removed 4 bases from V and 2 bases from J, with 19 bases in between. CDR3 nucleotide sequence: TGCAGTGCTATGGGGGATTCTAACTCTAACACAGATACGCAGTATTTT. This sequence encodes CSAMGDSNSNTDTQYF.

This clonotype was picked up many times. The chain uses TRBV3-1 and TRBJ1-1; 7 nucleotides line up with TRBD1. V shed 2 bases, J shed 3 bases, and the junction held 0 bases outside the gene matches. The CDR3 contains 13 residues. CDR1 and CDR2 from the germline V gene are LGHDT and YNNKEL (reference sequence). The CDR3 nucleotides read TGTGCCAGCAGCCAAACAGGGGACACTGAAGCTTTCTTT. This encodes CASSQTGDTEAFF. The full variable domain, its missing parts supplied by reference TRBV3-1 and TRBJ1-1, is DTAVSQTPKYLVTQMGNDKSIKCEQNLGHDTMYWYKQDSKKFLKIMFSYNNKELIINETVPNRFSPKSPDKAHLNLHINSLELGDSAVYFCASSQTGDTEAFFGQGTRLTVV.

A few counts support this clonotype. Here the CDR3 DNA reads TGTGCCAGCAGTGGGTCGCCAGGGGACTCCTACGAGCAGTACTTC. Translation: CASSGSPGDSYEQYF. V and J are TRBV2 and TRBJ2-7; tentative D call: TRBD1 (6 bases). Germline V gene data show CDR1 as SNHLY and CDR2 as FYNNEI. This CDR3 has 15 amino acids. V lost 4 bases and J 0 bases, leaving 13 bases between the germline ends.

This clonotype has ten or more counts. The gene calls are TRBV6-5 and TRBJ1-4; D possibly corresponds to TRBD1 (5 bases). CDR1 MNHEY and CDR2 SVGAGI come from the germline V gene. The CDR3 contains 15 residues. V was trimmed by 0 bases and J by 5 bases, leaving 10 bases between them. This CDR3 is CASSYSSGKNEKLFF. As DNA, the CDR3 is TGTGCCAGCAGTTACTCTTCAGGGAAGAATGAAAAACTGTTTTTT.

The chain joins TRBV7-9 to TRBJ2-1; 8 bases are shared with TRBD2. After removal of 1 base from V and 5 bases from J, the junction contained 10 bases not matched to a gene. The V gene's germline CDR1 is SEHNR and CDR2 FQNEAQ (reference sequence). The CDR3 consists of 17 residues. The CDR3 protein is CASSLGGGSGNNNEQFF. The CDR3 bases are TGTGCCAGCAGCTTAGGCGGTGGTAGCGGGAATAACAATGAGCAGTTCTTC.

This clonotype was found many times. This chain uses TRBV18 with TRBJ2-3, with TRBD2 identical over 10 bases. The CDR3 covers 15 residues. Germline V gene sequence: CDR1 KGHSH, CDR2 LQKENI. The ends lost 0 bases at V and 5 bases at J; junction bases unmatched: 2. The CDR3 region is CASSPPTSGLDTQYF. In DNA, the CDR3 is TGTGCCAGCTCACCACCGACTAGCGGGTTAGATACGCAGTATTTT.

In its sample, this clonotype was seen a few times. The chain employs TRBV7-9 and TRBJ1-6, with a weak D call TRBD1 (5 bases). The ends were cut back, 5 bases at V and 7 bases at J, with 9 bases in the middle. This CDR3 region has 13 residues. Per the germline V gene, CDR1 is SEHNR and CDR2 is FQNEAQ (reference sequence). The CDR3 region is CASSDSLNSPLHF. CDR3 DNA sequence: TGTGCCAGCAGCGACAGCTTAAATTCACCCCTCCACTTT.

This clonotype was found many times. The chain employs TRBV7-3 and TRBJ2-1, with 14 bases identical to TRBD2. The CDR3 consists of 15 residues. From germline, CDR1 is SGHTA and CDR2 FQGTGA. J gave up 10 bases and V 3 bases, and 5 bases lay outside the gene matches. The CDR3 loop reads CASSLGTSGSKEQFF. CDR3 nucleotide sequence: TGTGCCAGCAGCTTGGGGACTAGCGGGAGCAAAGAGCAGTTCTTC. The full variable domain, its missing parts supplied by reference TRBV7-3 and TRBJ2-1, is GAGVSQTPSNKVTEKGKYVELRCDPISGHTALYWYRQSLGQGPEFLIYFQGTGAADDSGLPNDRFFAVRPEGSVSTLKIQRTERGDSAVYLCASSLGTSGSKEQFFGPGTRLTVL.

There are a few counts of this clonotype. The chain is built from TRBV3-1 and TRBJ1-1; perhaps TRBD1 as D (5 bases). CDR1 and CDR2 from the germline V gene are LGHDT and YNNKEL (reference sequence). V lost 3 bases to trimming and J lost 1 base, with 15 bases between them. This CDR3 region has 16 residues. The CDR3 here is CASSHSGVGTNTEAFF. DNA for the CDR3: TGTGCCAGCAGCCACTCGGGGGTGGGAACGAACACTGAAGCTTTCTTT.

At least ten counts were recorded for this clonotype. The CDR3 bases are TGTGCCAGCAGACGGACAGGGGCTTCATCCCTAGCCAAAAACATTCAGTACTTC. Translation gives CASRRTGASSLAKNIQYF. The V gene is TRBV12-3 or TRBV12-4, the J gene TRBJ2-4; 9 nucleotides agree with TRBD1. Trimming cost V 6 bases and J 0 bases; bases outside gene matches: 12. The length of the CDR3 is 18 residues.

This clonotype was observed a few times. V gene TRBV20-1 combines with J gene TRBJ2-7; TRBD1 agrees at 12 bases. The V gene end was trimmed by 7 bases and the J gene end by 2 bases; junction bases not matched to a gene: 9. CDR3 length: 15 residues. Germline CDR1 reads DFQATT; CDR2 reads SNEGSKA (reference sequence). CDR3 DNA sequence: TGCAGTGGGACCGGGACAGGGGGCGATCCCTACGAGCAGTACTTC. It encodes CSGTGTGGDPYEQYF.

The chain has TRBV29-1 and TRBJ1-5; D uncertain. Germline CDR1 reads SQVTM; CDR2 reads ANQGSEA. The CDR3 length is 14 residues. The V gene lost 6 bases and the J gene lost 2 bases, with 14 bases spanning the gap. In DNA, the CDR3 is TGCAGCGTGGCCCCGGGAGACGGCAATCAGCCCCAGCATTTT. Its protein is CSVAPGDGNQPQHF.

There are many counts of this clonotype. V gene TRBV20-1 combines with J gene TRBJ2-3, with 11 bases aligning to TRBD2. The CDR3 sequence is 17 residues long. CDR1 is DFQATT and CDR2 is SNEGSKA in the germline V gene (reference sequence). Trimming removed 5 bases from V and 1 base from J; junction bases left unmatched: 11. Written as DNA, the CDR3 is TGCAGTGCTGCCGGGACTAGCGGAACGATAGGCACAGATACGCAGTATTTT. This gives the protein CSAAGTSGTIGTDTQYF.

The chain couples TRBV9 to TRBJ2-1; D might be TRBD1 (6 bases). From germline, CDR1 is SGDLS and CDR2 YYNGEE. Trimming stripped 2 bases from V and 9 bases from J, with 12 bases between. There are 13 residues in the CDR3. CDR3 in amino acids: CASSVDQGSEQFF. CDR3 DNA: TGTGCCAGCAGCGTTGACCAGGGGTCTGAGCAGTTCTTC.